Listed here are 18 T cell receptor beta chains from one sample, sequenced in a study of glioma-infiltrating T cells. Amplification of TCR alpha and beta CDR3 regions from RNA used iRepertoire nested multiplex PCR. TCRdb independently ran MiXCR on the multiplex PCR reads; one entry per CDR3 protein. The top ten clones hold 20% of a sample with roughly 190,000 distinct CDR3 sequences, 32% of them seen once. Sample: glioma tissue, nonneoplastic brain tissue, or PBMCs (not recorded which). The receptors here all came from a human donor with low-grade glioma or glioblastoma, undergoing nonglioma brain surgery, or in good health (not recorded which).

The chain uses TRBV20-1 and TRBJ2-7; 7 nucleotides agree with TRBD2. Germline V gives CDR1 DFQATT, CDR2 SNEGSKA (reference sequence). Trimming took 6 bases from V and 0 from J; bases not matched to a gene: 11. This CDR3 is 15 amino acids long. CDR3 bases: TGCAGTGCGTGGAAGGAAGCGGGAAGCTCCTACGAGCAGTACTTC. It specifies CSAWKEAGSSYEQYF.

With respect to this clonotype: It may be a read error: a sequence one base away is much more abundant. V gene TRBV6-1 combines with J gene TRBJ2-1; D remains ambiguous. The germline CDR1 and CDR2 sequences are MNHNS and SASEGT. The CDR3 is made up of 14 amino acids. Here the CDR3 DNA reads TGTGCCACCAGTGAACCACGGTCCTACAATGAGCAGTTCTTC. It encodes CATSEPRSYNEQFF.

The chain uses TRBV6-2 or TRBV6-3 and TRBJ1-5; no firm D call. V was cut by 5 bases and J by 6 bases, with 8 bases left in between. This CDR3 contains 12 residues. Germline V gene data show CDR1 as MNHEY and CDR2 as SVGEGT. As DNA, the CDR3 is TGTGCCAGCAGTGGCGGGATTCAGCCCCAGCATTTT. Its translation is CASSGGIQPQHF.

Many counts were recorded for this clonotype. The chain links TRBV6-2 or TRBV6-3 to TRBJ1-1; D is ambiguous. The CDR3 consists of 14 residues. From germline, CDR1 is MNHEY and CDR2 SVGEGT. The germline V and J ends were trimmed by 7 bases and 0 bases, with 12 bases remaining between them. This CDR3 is CASTSGRMNTEAFF. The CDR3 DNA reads TGTGCCAGCACCTCGGGGAGGATGAACACTGAAGCTTTCTTT.

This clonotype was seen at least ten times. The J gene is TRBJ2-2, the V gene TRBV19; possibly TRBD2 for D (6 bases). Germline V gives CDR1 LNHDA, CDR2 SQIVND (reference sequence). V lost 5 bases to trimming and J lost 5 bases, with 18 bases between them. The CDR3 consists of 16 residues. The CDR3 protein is CASSPMEAGRTGELFF. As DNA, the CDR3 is TGTGCCAGTAGTCCCATGGAGGCGGGGAGGACCGGGGAGCTGTTTTTT.

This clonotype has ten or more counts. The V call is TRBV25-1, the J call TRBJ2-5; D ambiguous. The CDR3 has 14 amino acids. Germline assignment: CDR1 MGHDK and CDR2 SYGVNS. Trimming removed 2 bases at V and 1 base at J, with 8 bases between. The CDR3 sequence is CASSEREFQETQYF. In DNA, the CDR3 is TGTGCCAGCAGTGAAAGAGAGTTCCAAGAGACCCAGTACTTC.

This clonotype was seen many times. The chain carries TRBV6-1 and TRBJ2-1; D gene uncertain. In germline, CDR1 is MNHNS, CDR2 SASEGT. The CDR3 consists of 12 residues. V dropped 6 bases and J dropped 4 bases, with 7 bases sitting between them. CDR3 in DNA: TGTGCCAGCAGGACGAGTTACAATGAGCAGTTCTTC. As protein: CASRTSYNEQFF.

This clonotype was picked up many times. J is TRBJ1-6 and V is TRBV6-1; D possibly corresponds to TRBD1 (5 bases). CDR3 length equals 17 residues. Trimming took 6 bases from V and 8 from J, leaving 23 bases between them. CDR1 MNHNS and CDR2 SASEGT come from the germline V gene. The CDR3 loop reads CASRQPTEMGRDSPLHF. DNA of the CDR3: TGTGCCAGCAGACAGCCTACAGAAATGGGACGGGATTCACCCCTCCACTTT.

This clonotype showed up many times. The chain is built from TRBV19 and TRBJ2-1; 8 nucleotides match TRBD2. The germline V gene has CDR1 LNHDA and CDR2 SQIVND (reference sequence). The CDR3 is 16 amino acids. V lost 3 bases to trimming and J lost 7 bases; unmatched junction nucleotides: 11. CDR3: CASSIPGLVTGNEQFF. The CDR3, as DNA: TGTGCCAGTAGTATCCCGGGACTAGTAACGGGAAATGAGCAGTTCTTC.

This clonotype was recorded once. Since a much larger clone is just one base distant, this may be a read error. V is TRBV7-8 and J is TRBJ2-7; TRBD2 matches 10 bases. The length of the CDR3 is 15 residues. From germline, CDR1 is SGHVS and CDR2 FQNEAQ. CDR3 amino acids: CASRSLAGRIGEQCF. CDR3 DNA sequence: TGTGCCAGCCGGTCACTAGCGGGGAGGATCGGCGAGCAGTGCTTC.

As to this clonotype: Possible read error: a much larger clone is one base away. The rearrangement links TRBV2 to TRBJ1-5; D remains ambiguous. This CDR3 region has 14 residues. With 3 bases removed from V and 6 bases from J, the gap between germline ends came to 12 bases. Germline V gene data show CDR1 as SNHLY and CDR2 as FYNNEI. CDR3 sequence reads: CASSETCGTQPQHF. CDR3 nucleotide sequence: TGTGCCAGCAGTGAGACATGTGGTACTCAGCCCCAGCATTTT.

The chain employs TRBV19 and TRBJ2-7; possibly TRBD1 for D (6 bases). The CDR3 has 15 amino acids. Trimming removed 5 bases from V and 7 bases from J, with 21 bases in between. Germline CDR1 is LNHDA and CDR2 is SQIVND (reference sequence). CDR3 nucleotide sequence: TGTGCCAGTAGTTCGCTCCGACAGGCCCCTCGGGAGCAGTACTTC. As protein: CASSSLRQAPREQYF. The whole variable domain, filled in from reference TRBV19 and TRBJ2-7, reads DGGITQSPKYLFRKEGQNVTLSCEQNLNHDAMYWYRQDPGQGLRLIYYSQIVNDFQKGDIAEGYSVSREKKESFPLTVTSAQKNPTAFYLCASSSLRQAPREQYFGPGTRLTVT.

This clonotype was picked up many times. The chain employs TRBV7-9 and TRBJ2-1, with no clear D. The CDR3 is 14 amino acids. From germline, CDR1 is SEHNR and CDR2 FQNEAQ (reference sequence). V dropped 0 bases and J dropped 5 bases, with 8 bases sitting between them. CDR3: CASSLATAHNEQFF. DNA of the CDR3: TGTGCCAGCAGCTTAGCCACGGCTCACAATGAGCAGTTCTTC.

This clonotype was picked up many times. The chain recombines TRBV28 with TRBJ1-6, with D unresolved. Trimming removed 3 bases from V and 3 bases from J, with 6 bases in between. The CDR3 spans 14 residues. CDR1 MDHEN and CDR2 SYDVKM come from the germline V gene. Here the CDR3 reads CASSLGFYNSPLHF. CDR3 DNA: TGTGCCAGCAGTTTGGGCTTCTATAATTCACCCCTCCACTTT.

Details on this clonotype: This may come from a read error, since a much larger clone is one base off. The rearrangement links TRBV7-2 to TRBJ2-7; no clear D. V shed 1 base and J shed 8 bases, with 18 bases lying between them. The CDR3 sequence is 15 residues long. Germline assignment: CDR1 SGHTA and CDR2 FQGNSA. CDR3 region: CASSLEWVTGYKQYF. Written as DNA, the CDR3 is TGTGCCAGCAGCTTAGAGTGGGTTACTGGATACAAGCAGTACTTC.

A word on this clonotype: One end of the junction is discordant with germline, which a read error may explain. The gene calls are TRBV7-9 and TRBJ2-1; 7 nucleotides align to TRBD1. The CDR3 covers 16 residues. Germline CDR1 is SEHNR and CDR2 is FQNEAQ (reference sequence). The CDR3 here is CASSQGQTGMSNEQFF. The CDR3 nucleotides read TGCGCCAGCAGCCAGGGACAGACAGGTATGAGCAATGAGCAGTTCTTC. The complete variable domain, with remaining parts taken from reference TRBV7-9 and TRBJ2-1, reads DTGVSQNPRHKITKRGQNVTFRCDPISEHNRLYWYRQTLGQGPEFLTYFQNEAQLEKSRLLSDRFSAERPKGSFSTLEIQRTEQGDSAMYLCASSQGQTGMSNEQFFGPGTRLTVL.

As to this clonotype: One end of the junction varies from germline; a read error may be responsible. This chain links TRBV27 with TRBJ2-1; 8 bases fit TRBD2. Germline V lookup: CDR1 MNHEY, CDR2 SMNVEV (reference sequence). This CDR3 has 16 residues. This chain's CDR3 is CASSLGTRASYNEQSF. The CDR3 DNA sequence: TGTGCCAGCAGTCTTGGGACTAGAGCCTCCTACAATGAGCAGTCCTTC.

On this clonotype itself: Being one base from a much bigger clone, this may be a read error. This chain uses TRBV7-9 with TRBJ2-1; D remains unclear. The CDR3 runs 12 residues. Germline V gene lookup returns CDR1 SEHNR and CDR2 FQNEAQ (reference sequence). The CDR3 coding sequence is TGTACCAGCAGCTTGGGGTCATACGAGCAGTTCTTC. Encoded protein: CTSSLGSYEQFF.